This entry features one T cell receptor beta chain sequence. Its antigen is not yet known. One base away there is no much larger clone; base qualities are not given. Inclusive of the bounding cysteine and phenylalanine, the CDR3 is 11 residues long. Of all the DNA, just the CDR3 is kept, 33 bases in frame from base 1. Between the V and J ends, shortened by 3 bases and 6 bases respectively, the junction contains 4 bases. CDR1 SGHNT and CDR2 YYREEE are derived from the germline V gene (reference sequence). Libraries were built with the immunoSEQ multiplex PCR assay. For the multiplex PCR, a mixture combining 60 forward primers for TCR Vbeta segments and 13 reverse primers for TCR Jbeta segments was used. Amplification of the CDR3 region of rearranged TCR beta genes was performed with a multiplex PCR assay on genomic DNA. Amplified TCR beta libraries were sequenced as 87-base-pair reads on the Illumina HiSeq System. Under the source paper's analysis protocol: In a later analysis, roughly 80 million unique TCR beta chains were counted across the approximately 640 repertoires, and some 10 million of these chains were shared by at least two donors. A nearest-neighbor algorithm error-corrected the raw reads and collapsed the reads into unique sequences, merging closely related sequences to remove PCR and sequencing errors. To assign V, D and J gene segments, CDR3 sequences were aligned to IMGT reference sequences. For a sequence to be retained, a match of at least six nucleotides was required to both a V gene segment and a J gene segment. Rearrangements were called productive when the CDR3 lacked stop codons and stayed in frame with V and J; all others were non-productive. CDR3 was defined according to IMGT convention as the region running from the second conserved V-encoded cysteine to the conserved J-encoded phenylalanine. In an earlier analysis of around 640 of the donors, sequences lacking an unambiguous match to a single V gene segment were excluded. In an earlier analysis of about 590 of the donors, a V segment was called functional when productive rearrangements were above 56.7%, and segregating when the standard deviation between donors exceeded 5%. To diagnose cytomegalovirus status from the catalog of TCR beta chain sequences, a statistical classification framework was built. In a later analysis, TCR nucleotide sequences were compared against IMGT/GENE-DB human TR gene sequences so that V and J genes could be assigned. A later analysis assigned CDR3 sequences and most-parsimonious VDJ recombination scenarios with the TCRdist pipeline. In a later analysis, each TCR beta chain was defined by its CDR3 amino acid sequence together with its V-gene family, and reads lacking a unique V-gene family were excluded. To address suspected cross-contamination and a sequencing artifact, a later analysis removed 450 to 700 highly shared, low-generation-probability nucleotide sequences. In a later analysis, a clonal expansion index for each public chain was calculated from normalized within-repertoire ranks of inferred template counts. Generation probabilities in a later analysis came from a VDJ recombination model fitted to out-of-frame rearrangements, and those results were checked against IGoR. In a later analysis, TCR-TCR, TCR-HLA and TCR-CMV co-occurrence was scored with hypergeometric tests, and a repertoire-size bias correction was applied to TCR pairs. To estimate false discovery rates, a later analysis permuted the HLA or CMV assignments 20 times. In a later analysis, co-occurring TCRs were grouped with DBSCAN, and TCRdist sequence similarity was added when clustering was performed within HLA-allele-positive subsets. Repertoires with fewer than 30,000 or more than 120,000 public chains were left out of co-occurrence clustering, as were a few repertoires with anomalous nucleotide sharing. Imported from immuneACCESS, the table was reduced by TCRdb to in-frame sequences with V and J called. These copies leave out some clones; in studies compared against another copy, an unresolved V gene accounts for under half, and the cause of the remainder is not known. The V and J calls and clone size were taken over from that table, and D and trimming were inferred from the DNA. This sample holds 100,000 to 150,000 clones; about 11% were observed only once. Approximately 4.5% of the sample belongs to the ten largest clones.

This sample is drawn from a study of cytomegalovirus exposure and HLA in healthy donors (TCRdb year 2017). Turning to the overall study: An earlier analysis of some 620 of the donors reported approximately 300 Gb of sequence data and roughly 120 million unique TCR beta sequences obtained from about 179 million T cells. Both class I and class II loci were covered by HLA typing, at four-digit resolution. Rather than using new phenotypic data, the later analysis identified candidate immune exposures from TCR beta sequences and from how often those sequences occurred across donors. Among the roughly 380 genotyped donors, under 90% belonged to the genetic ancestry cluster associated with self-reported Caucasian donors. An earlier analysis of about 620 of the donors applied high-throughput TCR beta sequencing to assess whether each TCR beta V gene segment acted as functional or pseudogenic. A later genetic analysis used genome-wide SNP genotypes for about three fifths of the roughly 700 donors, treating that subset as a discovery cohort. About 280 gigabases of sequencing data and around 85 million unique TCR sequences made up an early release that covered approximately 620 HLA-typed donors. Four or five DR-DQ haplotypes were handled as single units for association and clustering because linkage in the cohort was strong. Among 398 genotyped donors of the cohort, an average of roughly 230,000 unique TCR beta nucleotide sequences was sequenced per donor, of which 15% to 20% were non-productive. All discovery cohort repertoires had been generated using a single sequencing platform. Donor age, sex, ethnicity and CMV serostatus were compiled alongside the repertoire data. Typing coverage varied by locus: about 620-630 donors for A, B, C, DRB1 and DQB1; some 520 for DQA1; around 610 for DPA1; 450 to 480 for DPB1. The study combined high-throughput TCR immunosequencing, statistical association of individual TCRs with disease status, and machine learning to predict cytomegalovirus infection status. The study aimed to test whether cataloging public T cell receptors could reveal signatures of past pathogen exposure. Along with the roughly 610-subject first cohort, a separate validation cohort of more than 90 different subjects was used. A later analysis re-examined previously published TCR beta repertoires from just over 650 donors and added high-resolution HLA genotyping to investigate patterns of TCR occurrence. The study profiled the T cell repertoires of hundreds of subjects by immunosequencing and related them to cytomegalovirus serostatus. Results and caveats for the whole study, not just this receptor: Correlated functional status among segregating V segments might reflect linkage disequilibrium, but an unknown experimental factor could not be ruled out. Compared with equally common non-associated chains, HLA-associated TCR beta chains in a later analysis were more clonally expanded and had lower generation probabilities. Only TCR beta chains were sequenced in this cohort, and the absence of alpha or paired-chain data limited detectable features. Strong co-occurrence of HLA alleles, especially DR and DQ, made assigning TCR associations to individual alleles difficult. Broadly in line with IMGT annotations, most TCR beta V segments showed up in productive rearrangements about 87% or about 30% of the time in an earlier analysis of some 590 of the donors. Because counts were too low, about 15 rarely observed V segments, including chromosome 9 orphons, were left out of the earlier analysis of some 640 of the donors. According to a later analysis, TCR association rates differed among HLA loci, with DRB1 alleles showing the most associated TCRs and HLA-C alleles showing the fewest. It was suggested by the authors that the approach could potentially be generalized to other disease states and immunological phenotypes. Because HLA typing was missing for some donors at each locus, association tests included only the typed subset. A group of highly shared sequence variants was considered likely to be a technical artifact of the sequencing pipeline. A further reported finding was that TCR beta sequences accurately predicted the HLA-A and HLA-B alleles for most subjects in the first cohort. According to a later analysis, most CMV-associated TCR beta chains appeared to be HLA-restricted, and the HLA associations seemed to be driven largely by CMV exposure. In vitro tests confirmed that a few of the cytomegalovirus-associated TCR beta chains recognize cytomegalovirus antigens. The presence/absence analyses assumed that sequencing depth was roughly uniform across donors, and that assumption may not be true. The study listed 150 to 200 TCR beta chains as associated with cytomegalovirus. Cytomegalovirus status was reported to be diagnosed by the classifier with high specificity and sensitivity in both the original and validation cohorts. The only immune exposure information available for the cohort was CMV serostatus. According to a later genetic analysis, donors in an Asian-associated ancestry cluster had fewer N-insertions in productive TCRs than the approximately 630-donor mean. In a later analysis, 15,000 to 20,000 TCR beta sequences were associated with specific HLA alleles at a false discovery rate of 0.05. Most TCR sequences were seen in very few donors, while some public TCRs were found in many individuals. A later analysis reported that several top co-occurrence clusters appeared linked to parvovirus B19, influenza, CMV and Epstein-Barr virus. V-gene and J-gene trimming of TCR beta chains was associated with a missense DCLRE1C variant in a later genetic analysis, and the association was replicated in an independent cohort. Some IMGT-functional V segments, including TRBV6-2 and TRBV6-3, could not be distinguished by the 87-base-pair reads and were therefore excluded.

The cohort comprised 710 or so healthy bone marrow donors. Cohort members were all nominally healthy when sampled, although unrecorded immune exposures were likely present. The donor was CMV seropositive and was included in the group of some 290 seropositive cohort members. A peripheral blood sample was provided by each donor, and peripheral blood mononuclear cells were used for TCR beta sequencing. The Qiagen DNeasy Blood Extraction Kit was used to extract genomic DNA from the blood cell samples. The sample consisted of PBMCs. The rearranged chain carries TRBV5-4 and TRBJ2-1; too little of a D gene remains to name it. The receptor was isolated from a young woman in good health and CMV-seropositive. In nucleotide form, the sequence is TGTGCCAGCAGCTCTAGCAATGAGCAGTTCTTC. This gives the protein CASSSSNEQFF.